The 24 T cell receptor beta chains in this list originate from one sample, sequenced in a study of cytomegalovirus exposure and HLA in healthy donors. The PCR used 60 Vbeta and 13 Jbeta primers. The protocol was immunoSEQ multiplex PCR, while the TCRdb copy is restricted to in-frame clones and leaves out a portion. The sample yields about 120,000 clones, about 85% seen once. The sample consisted of PBMCs. The source is a man in his forties or fifties in good health and CMV-seronegative.

The chain combines TRBV5-1 with TRBJ1-2; 8 nucleotides match TRBD1. The germline gives CDR1 SGHRS, CDR2 YFSETQ. Trimming removed 0 bases from V and 8 bases from J; junction bases left unmatched: 15. CDR3 length: 17 residues. This chain's CDR3 is CASSLEGQAIPQNGYTF. CDR3 sequence (DNA): TGCGCCAGCAGCTTGGAGGGACAGGCTATCCCCCAGAACGGCTACACCTTC.

The chain uses TRBV28 and TRBJ2-5; D might be TRBD1 (5 bases). Germline CDR1 is MDHEN and CDR2 is SYDVKM. Trimming shortened V by 1 base and J by 2 bases, and 11 bases separated the two germline ends. The CDR3 covers 15 residues. CDR3 protein: CASSLLLRQQETQYF. CDR3 nucleotide sequence: TGTGCCAGCAGTTTATTATTACGACAGCAAGAGACCCAGTACTTC.

The gene calls are TRBV7-9 and TRBJ1-1; TRBD1 aligns across 7 bases. The trim removed 3 bases at V and 7 bases at J, leaving 8 bases unmatched. Looked up from germline, CDR1 is SEHNR and CDR2 is FQNEAQ (reference sequence). There are 14 residues in the CDR3. This CDR3 reads CASSFGQEPGEAFF. The CDR3 DNA is TGTGCCAGCAGCTTCGGACAGGAGCCAGGTGAAGCTTTCTTT.

This clone was seen just once. The gene calls are TRBV4-1 and TRBJ2-5; 8 bases align to TRBD2. The CDR3 loop spans 15 amino acids. Germline V gene lookup returns CDR1 MGHRA and CDR2 YSYEKL. V dropped 0 bases and J dropped 5; count of bases not matched to a gene: 5. CDR3 sequence (DNA): TGCGCCAGCAGCCAAGACGGGGGGGGCTGGGAGACCCAGTACTTC. Protein sequence: CASSQDGGGWETQYF.

The chain has TRBV7-9 and TRBJ1-1; D not certain. The germline V gene has CDR1 SEHNR and CDR2 FQNEAQ (reference sequence). V gave up 5 bases and J gave up 6 bases, with 10 bases separating them. There are 12 residues in the CDR3. The CDR3 here is CASSPSKAEAFF. In nucleotides, the CDR3 is TGTGCCAGCAGCCCTAGTAAAGCTGAAGCTTTCTTT.

The count of this clone is one. This chain uses TRBV11-3 with TRBJ2-5, with TRBD2 identical over 7 bases. Per germline, CDR1 SGHNT and CDR2 YENEEA. V shed 3 bases and J 4 bases; nucleotides not matched to a gene: 8. The CDR3 is made up of 15 amino acids. CDR3 in amino acids: CASSLGGGFSETQYF. In DNA form, the CDR3 reads TGTGCCAGCAGCTTGGGGGGAGGGTTTTCAGAGACCCAGTACTTC.

The chain is built from TRBV27 and TRBJ1-6; D might be TRBD1 (5 bases). In germline, CDR1 is MNHEY, CDR2 SMNVEV (reference sequence). The CDR3 is 15 amino acids. V was pared by 5 bases and J by 9 bases, with 17 bases between. The CDR3 sequence: CASSAVGTWGSPLHF. The CDR3, as DNA: TGTGCCAGCAGTGCCGTTGGGACTTGGGGTTCACCCCTCCACTTT.

The V gene is TRBV7-9, the J gene TRBJ2-5, with D hard to call. There are 14 residues in the CDR3. Germline values: CDR1 SEHNR, CDR2 FQNEAQ (reference sequence). V was clipped by 5 bases and J by 5 bases, with 15 bases between them. In DNA, the CDR3 is TGTGCCAGCAGCCAGTCGGCGGCGAGGGAGACCCAGTACTTC. It specifies CASSQSAARETQYF.

The V call is TRBV27, the J call TRBJ2-3, with 7 bases fitting TRBD2. Germline assignment: CDR1 MNHEY and CDR2 SMNVEV (reference sequence). V gave up 5 bases and J gave up 2 bases; unmatched junction bases: 4. The CDR3 consists of 14 residues. CDR3 sequence reads: CASSIRLATDTQYF. CDR3 DNA sequence: TGTGCCAGCAGTATCCGACTAGCCACAGATACGCAGTATTTT.

The rearrangement uses TRBV6-1 and TRBJ2-3; D remains ambiguous. Germline CDR1 reads MNHNS; CDR2 reads SASEGT. Trimming removed 7 bases at V and 6 bases at J, with 11 bases between. The CDR3 runs 12 residues. The CDR3, as DNA: TGTGCCAGCAACCGCCGCGCGGATACGCAGTATTTT. Residues: CASNRRADTQYF.

The chain is built from TRBV29-1 and TRBJ2-2; D not resolved. The CDR3 is made up of 12 amino acids. CDR1 is SQVTM, CDR2 ANQGSEA, per germline. The CDR3 bases are TGCAGTGTCACCCTTACATACGGGGAGCTGTTTTTT. It is translated as CSVTLTYGELFF.

The J gene is TRBJ2-7, the V gene TRBV29-1; D possibly corresponds to TRBD2 (6 bases). The CDR3 contains 13 residues. Trimming pared 2 bases from V and 4 bases from J, leaving 12 bases between. Per the germline V gene, CDR1 is SQVTM and CDR2 is ANQGSEA. The CDR3 sequence is CSVESGSRYEQYF. The CDR3 DNA follows: TGCAGCGTTGAATCCGGGAGCAGGTACGAGCAGTACTTC.

The genes are TRBV19 and TRBJ1-2, with D possibly being TRBD1 (6 bases). V was clipped by 3 bases and J by 0 bases, with 17 bases between them. Germline V gene data show CDR1 as LNHDA and CDR2 as SQIVND (reference sequence). The CDR3 is 17 residues long. The CDR3 DNA follows: TGTGCCAGTAGTATCCCCCTACGGACAGCCTCTAACTATGGCTACACCTTC. Amino acid sequence: CASSIPLRTASNYGYTF. Full variable domain (outside the CDR3, taken from reference TRBV19 and TRBJ1-2): DGGITQSPKYLFRKEGQNVTLSCEQNLNHDAMYWYRQDPGQGLRLIYYSQIVNDFQKGDIAEGYSVSREKKESFPLTVTSAQKNPTAFYLCASSIPLRTASNYGYTFGSGTRLTVV.

This sequence joins TRBV27 and TRBJ2-2; a possible D gene is TRBD1 (6 bases). Trimming removed 5 bases from V and 2 bases from J, with 15 bases in between. The CDR3 is 16 amino acids. Per the germline V gene, CDR1 is MNHEY and CDR2 is SMNVEV (reference sequence). The CDR3 DNA is TGTGCCAGCAGTCCGATAAGGGACAAAAACACCGGGGAGCTGTTTTTT. Protein product: CASSPIRDKNTGELFF.

This chain joins TRBV11-2 and TRBJ1-1; D call uncertain. Trimming removed 1 base from V and 5 bases from J, with 14 bases in between. The CDR3 spans 15 residues. Per the germline V gene, CDR1 is SGHAT and CDR2 is FQNNGV. In DNA form, the CDR3 reads TGTGCCAGCAGCTTAGCCTGGACTGGAGGGACTGAAGCTTTCTTT. Its protein product is CASSLAWTGGTEAFF.

CDR3 nucleotides: TGTGCCAGCAGGATAGGAGGTCACGAGCAGTACTTC. Translating it yields CASRIGGHEQYF. V is TRBV7-2 and J is TRBJ2-7; perhaps TRBD2 as D (5 bases). Trimming shortened V by 6 bases and J by 5 bases, and 11 bases separated the two germline ends. Germline V CDR1 and CDR2: SGHTA, FQGNSA. The CDR3 sequence is 12 residues long. The full variable domain, its missing parts supplied by reference TRBV7-2 and TRBJ2-7, is GAGVSQSPSNKVTEKGKDVELRCDPISGHTALYWYRQSLGQGLEFLIYFQGNSAPDKSGLPSDRFSAERTGGSVSTLTIQRTQQEDSAVYLCASRIGGHEQYFGPGTRLTVT.

V is TRBV19 and J is TRBJ2-3, with TRBD2 identical over 9 bases. This CDR3 is 14 amino acids long. The germline CDR1 and CDR2 sequences are LNHDA and SQIVND (reference sequence). Unmatched junction bases numbered 5, after V lost 10 bases and J lost 0 bases. The CDR3 is CATATSGSTDTQYF. The CDR3, as DNA: TGTGCCACTGCGACTAGCGGTAGCACAGATACGCAGTATTTT. Full variable domain (outside the CDR3, taken from reference TRBV19 and TRBJ2-3): DGGITQSPKYLFRKEGQNVTLSCEQNLNHDAMYWYRQDPGQGLRLIYYSQIVNDFQKGDIAEGYSVSREKKESFPLTVTSAQKNPTAFYLCATATSGSTDTQYFGPGTRLTVL.

The V call is TRBV7-8, the J call TRBJ1-4, with 7 bases lining up with TRBD1. V shed 0 bases and J 0 bases; nucleotides not matched to a gene: 10. Germline CDR1 SGHVS, CDR2 FQNEAQ. The CDR3 sequence is 19 residues long. The DNA for the CDR3 is TGTGCCAGCAGCTTAGCGTGGGCAGGGGGTGGTGCAACTAATGAAAAACTGTTTTTT. It translates to CASSLAWAGGGATNEKLFF.

This clone was seen a handful of times. This rearrangement joins TRBV4-3 to TRBJ2-7, with TRBD2 matching 13 bases. Unmatched junction bases numbered 14, after V lost 0 bases and J lost 0 bases. This CDR3 has 21 residues. Germline-derived CDR1 and CDR2 are LGHNA and YSLEER. DNA of the CDR3: TGCGCCAGCAGCCAAGATATAGGCGGGGAGACTAGCGGGGGGAGCTCCTACGAGCAGTACTTC. Translation: CASSQDIGGETSGGSSYEQYF.

V gene TRBV11-1 combines with J gene TRBJ2-7, with D perhaps TRBD1 (6 bases). Trimming removed 7 bases at V and 5 bases at J, with 15 bases between. The CDR3 extends over 13 amino acids. The germline V gene has CDR1 SGHAT and CDR2 FQDESV (reference sequence). The CDR3 DNA sequence: TGTGCCAGCACCATGCGACAGGACCACGAGCAGTACTTC. Its translation: CASTMRQDHEQYF. The variable domain in full, completed from reference TRBV11-1 and TRBJ2-7, reads EAEVAQSPRYKITEKSQAVAFWCDPISGHATLYWYRQILGQGPELLVQFQDESVVDDSQLPKDRFSAERLKGVDSTLKIQPAELGDSAMYLCASTMRQDHEQYFGPGTRLTVT.

The chain recombines TRBV29-1 with TRBJ1-1; TRBD1 agrees at 7 bases. CDR3 length: 13 amino acids. Trimming cost V 1 base and J 8 bases; bases outside gene matches: 7. Germline V gene data show CDR1 as SQVTM and CDR2 as ANQGSEA. This CDR3 reads CSVEASSGGEAFF. In DNA, the CDR3 is TGCAGCGTTGAAGCTTCGTCAGGGGGAGAAGCTTTCTTT.

The CDR3 protein is CAGTQGHRTDTQYF. The DNA of the CDR3 is TGTGCCGGGACACAGGGACACCGGACAGATACGCAGTATTTT. The V call is TRBV6-1, the J call TRBJ2-3; tentatively, D is TRBD1 (6 bases). V gave up 11 bases and J gave up 3 bases, with 18 bases separating them. Germline lookup yields CDR1 MNHNS and CDR2 SASEGT. The CDR3 runs 14 residues.

This clone came up once. The rearrangement joins TRBV29-1 to TRBJ2-3; D ambiguous. The CDR3 is 12 amino acids. CDR1 is SQVTM and CDR2 is ANQGSEA in the germline V gene. Trimming left V 3 bases short and J 7 bases short, with 11 bases between. CDR3: CSVESPVNTQYF. As DNA, the CDR3 is TGCAGCGTTGAGAGCCCGGTCAATACGCAGTATTTT.

The table lists this clone with a count of one. The chain combines TRBV6-5 with TRBJ2-7, with a weak D call TRBD1 (6 bases). The CDR3 length is 12 residues. Germline V gene data show CDR1 as MNHEY and CDR2 as SVGAGI. Deletions cut 8 bases from V and 10 bases from J, with 18 bases between. The CDR3 nucleotides read TGTGCCAGCTCATTTGTTGAGGGGGATCAGTACTTC. This gives the protein CASSFVEGDQYF.